This paragraph covers one T cell receptor (beta chain) sequence. It was CD45RO-negative cells, positively selected for CCR7, that made up naive CD8 cells, with terminally differentiated effector memory CD45RA+ cells excluded. The source of the sample is a study of shared clonotypes between healthy human individuals. Turning to the study itself: Participating donors consisted of a couple of women and a few men aged 18 to 49. Used for every donor were three CD4 naive, three CD4 memory, two CD8 naive and one CD8 memory plate.

The CDR3 consists of 14 residues. In germline, CDR1 is MNHEY, CDR2 SMNVEV (reference sequence). The V end lost 3 bases, the J end lost 4 bases, and 13 bases lay between the germline ends. This table comes from immunoSEQ multiplex PCR, and its TCRdb copy is limited to in-frame clones, with some not included. Of about 1,900,000 clones detected, roughly 95% appear once; the ten largest clones hold more than 0.9%. J is TRBJ2-7 and V is TRBV27; possibly TRBD1 for D (5 bases). This sequence originates from a man between 18 and 29 years old in good health. The sequenced material came from naive CD8+ T cells sorted from blood. CDR3 sequence: CASSLEGEVYEQYF. CDR3 coding DNA: TGTGCCAGCAGTTTGGAAGGGGAAGTATACGAGCAGTACTTC.